These T cell receptor beta chains were read from a single sample in a study of blood T cell repertoires in COVID-19. Repertoires were generated with immunoSEQ multiplex PCR, while TCRdb's copy carries only in-frame clones and drops some. The table lists 99,000 or so clones, roughly 80% of them singletons. The sample taken for sequencing was peripheral blood. The source is a woman of 80 years or more with acute or convalescent COVID-19. Both conserved end residues are part of each CDR3.

v_call: TRBV30; cdr3_aa: CAWSVLAAEGPQHF
v_call: TRBV7-2; cdr3_aa: CASSLAQAGGTDTQYF
v_call: TRBV7-2; cdr3_aa: CASSLSPSANTGELFF
v_call: TRBV2; cdr3_aa: CASSWGVETQYF
v_call: TRBV12-3/TRBV12-4; cdr3_aa: CAIQSVADTQYF
v_call: TRBV4-1; cdr3_aa: CASSQDPRQGSSYEQYF
v_call: TRBV6-5; cdr3_aa: CASSPAGTGYSPLHF
v_call: TRBV6-5; cdr3_aa: CASRPDRGNTEAFF
v_call: TRBV27; cdr3_aa: CARGRSPGQGMDTQYF
v_call: TRBV29-1; cdr3_aa: CSVAGSGANVLTF